What follows describes a single TCR beta chain. Its antigen is unidentified. This sample is drawn from a study of T cell responses to AZD1222 COVID-19 vaccine. Study-wide findings and caveats: The study reported that nearly half of spike-specific TCRs target unmutated variant regions. White British donors predominated, females outnumbered males, and clonal diversity was possibly underestimated.

With 0 bases removed from V and 1 base from J, the gap between germline ends came to 12 bases. Germline V gives CDR1 SGHNT, CDR2 YYREEE (reference sequence). This CDR3 is built from 16 residues. The protocol was immunoSEQ multiplex PCR, while the TCRdb copy is restricted to in-frame clones and leaves out a portion. Here the sample spans some 74,000 clones, 90% being singletons. The clonotype comes from an adult who received the AZD1222 COVID-19 vaccine. The rearrangement links TRBV5-4 to TRBJ2-3; weak D call: TRBD2 (6 bases). The sequencing here drew on peripheral blood, taken 28 days after the second AZD1222 dose. The CDR3 sequence is CASSLALAWGTDTQYF. The DNA for the CDR3 is TGTGCCAGCAGCTTGGCGCTAGCGTGGGGCACAGATACGCAGTATTTT.